The rows below give T cell receptor beta chains drawn from one sample of a study of radiotherapy plus CTLA-4 blockade in lung cancer. Sequencing was performed with immunoSEQ multiplex PCR; in TCRdb, only in-frame clones are kept and a portion is missing. The sample includes 70,000 to 95,000 clones, under 85% of them seen just once. The sample here was peripheral blood, taken from a patient treated with radiotherapy plus ipilimumab. These receptors were collected from a human donor with non-small cell lung cancer that progressed on radiotherapy plus ipilimumab. Both conserved end residues are part of each CDR3. D genes are given only for firm matches. The listing skips clone size in some rows; elsewhere it reads once, few, many or a size class.

TRBV6-5	NA	NA	TRBJ1-5	CASSYSRTSDQPQHF	TGTGCCAGCAGTTACTCGAGGACGTCGGATCAGCCCCAGCATTTT
TRBV7-9	TRBD2	NA	TRBJ2-3	CASSWGLETDTQYF	TGTGCCAGCAGTTGGGGACTAGAGACAGATACGCAGTATTTT
TRBV28	NA	NA	TRBJ1-5	CASSLPGINQPQHF	TGTGCCAGCAGTCTACCGGGGATCAATCAGCCCCAGCATTTT
TRBV29-1	TRBD2	once	TRBJ2-1	CSVRSGGINEQFF	TGCAGCGTTCGCAGCGGGGGGATCAATGAGCAGTTCTTC
TRBV5-1	TRBD2	NA	TRBJ2-5	CASSLALAGRGETQYF	TGCGCCAGCAGCTTGGCTCTAGCGGGGAGGGGAGAGACCCAGTACTTC
TRBV9	TRBD2	NA	TRBJ2-2	CASSVKPKSAGGLSGELFF	TGTGCCAGCAGCGTAAAGCCCAAGAGTGCGGGGGGGCTTTCCGGGGAGCTGTTTTTT
TRBV4-3	TRBD2	NA	TRBJ2-1	CASSQGGLAGGDEQFF	TGCGCCAGCAGCCAAGGGGGACTAGCGGGCGGGGATGAGCAGTTCTTC
TRBV29-1	TRBD2	NA	TRBJ2-7	CSVRVGEGSYEQYF	TGCAGCGTCCGCGTGGGGGAGGGGTCCTACGAGCAGTACTTC
TRBV29-1	NA	once	TRBJ2-1	CSVGGAEQFF	TGCAGCGTTGGCGGGGCCGAGCAGTTCTTC
TRBV6-5	NA	NA	TRBJ2-7	CASSYRGGAYPYEQYF	TGTGCCAGCAGTTACCGGGGCGGGGCATATCCCTACGAGCAGTACTTC
TRBV27	NA	once	TRBJ2-7	CASSLSKQGSYEQYF	TGTGCCAGCAGTTTATCTAAACAGGGTTCCTACGAGCAGTACTTC
TRBV6-6	NA	NA	TRBJ1-3	CASSSDPEVNTIYF	TGTGCCAGCAGTTCCGACCCAGAGGTAAACACCATATATTTT
TRBV5-8	TRBD2	NA	TRBJ2-1	CASSRSGNSYNEQFF	TGTGCCAGCAGCCGTAGCGGGAACTCCTACAATGAGCAGTTCTTC
TRBV19	NA	NA	TRBJ2-2	CASSSQYLLAGELFF	TGTGCCAGTAGTAGTCAATATTTATTGGCCGGGGAGCTGTTTTTT
TRBV4-1	NA	NA	TRBJ2-4	CASSQHSGLGAKNIQYF	TGCGCCAGCAGCCAACACTCGGGGCTAGGAGCCAAAAACATTCAGTACTTC
TRBV27	NA	NA	TRBJ1-5	CASSLLGSNQPQHF	TGTGCCAGCAGTTTGCTTGGCAGCAATCAGCCCCAGCATTTT
TRBV7-2	NA	once	TRBJ2-5	CASSLAGWRETQYF	TGTGCCAGCAGCTTGGCAGGGTGGAGGGAGACCCAGTACTTC
TRBV19	TRBD2	few	TRBJ2-3	CASTSSGGAYTQYF	TGTGCCAGTACCTCTAGCGGGGGGGCATATACGCAGTATTTT
TRBV18	NA	NA	TRBJ1-1	CASSPARGTEAFF	TGTGCCAGCTCACCGGCCAGGGGCACTGAAGCTTTCTTT
TRBV4-2	NA	NA	TRBJ2-3	CASSQVVPTGTDTQYF	TGTGCCAGCAGCCAAGTGGTCCCCACGGGCACAGATACGCAGTATTTT
TRBV7-2	TRBD1	NA	TRBJ1-1	CASSLAQGAGQLNTEAFF	TGTGCCAGCAGCTTGGCACAGGGGGCGGGCCAATTGAACACTGAAGCTTTCTTT
TRBV4-3	TRBD2	NA	TRBJ2-2	CASSQVPSGRVVGELFF	TGCGCCAGCAGCCAAGTCCCTAGCGGGAGAGTCGTCGGGGAGCTGTTTTTT
TRBV6-5	TRBD2	NA	TRBJ2-5	CASSYAGGRGTQYF	TGTGCCAGCAGTTACGCGGGGGGTCGGGGGACCCAGTACTTC
TRBV27	TRBD1	NA	TRBJ1-4	CASSLTGENEKLFF	TGTGCCAGCAGTCTAACAGGGGAAAATGAAAAACTGTTTTTT
TRBV15	NA	NA	TRBJ1-6	CATSLFDPKVSPLHF	TGTGCCACCTCACTTTTCGATCCTAAGGTCTCACCCCTCCACTTT
TRBV7-2	NA	NA	TRBJ1-1	CASSFSAENTEAFF	TGTGCCAGCAGCTTCTCCGCAGAGAACACTGAAGCTTTCTTT
TRBV5-5	NA	NA	TRBJ1-2	CACQGRERNYGYTF	TGTGCCTGTCAGGGGCGGGAGCGAAACTATGGCTACACCTTC
TRBV6-5	NA	NA	TRBJ1-2	CASWAAPNYGYTF	TGTGCCAGCTGGGCAGCACCTAACTATGGCTACACCTTC
TRBV7-2	TRBD1	NA	TRBJ2-7	CASSLTKGGPGEQYF	TGTGCCAGCAGCTTGACGAAAGGGGGCCCGGGGGAGCAGTACTTC
TRBV4-2	NA	NA	TRBJ2-2	CASSQGTANTGELFF	TGTGCCAGCAGCCAAGGGACAGCGAACACCGGGGAGCTGTTTTTT
TRBV10-3	NA	NA	TRBJ2-2	CAISEKDLGELFF	TGTGCCATCAGTGAAAAGGATCTCGGGGAGCTGTTTTTT
TRBV5-1	NA	NA	TRBJ2-7	CASSLIGREQYF	TGCGCCAGCAGCTTGATTGGGCGCGAGCAGTACTTC
TRBV11-2	NA	NA	TRBJ2-7	CASSLAGSSYEQYF	TGTGCCAGCAGCTTAGCAGGCAGTTCCTACGAGCAGTACTTC
TRBV7-9	TRBD1	NA	TRBJ2-2	CASLRDRITGELFF	TGTGCCAGCCTCCGGGACAGGATCACCGGGGAGCTGTTTTTT
TRBV6-6	TRBD2	NA	TRBJ2-7	CASSYGPSGAYEQYF	TGTGCCAGCAGTTACGGGCCTAGCGGGGCCTACGAGCAGTACTTC
TRBV9	NA	few	TRBJ1-3	CASSVEILGAGNTIYF	TGTGCCAGCAGCGTAGAAATACTGGGCGCTGGAAACACCATATATTTT
TRBV28	NA	NA	TRBJ2-7	CASRAGSEQYF	TGTGCCAGCCGGGCTGGGAGCGAGCAGTACTTC
TRBV11-1	NA	NA	TRBJ2-1	CASTLEAFDNEQFF	TGTGCCAGCACGCTCGAAGCATTCGACAATGAGCAGTTCTTC
TRBV15	NA	NA	TRBJ1-2	CATSRDRNYGYTF	TGTGCCACCAGCAGAGACCGGAACTATGGCTACACCTTC
TRBV29-1	NA	NA	TRBJ1-5	CSVAEQGQPQHF	TGCAGCGTCGCGGAACAGGGACAGCCCCAGCATTTT
TRBV29-1	NA	NA	TRBJ1-1	CSVENPTRFRTEAFF	TGCAGCGTTGAAAACCCGACACGATTCCGCACTGAAGCTTTCTTT